This TCR beta chain was recorded in a study of early T cells in non-severe SARS-CoV-2 infection. For the study at large: Investigators sequenced bulk RNA drawn from unsorted whole blood, and chains remained unpaired.

The CDR3 loop spans 15 amino acids. Looked up from germline, CDR1 is SGHTA and CDR2 is FQGNSA. The germline V and J ends were trimmed by 3 bases and 4 bases, with 13 bases remaining between them. One entry per CDR3 protein results from TCRdb running MiXCR on the 5' RACE reads. Among approximately 70,000 distinct CDR3 sequences, around 12% were seen once, and the ten largest hold around 2.9%. The sample consisted of whole blood, taken at baseline. J is TRBJ1-3 and V is TRBV7-2; a weak D match, TRBD1 (6 bases). This clonotype was obtained from an adult who was a healthcare worker with PCR-confirmed SARS-CoV-2 infection or an uninfected control (not recorded which). The CDR3: CASSFGTGIGNTIYF. The CDR3 nucleotides are TGTGCCAGCAGCTTTGGCACAGGGATAGGAAACACCATATATTTT.